This T cell receptor (beta chain) was recorded in a study of blood T cell repertoires in COVID-19. Overall study context: The samples span acute and convalescent COVID-19 from the United States, Italy and Spain.

Some clones are missing from TCRdb's copy, which holds only in-frame ones; the method was immunoSEQ multiplex PCR. This table has 190,000 or so clones, around nine tenths appearing once. Per the germline V gene, CDR1 is SGHRS and CDR2 is YFSETQ. V dropped 0 bases and J dropped 7 bases, with 8 bases sitting between them. This CDR3 has 13 amino acids. Sequencing input: peripheral blood. This clonotype was sampled from a woman between 18 and 29 years old who had recovered from COVID-19. The rearrangement joins TRBV5-1 to TRBJ2-1, with D perhaps TRBD2 (5 bases). CDR3 bases: TGCGCCAGCAGCTTGGGCACGGGAAATGAGCAGTTCTTC. It encodes CASSLGTGNEQFF.